The 11 T cell receptor beta chains below were found in one sample sequenced in a study of regulatory T cells in long-lasting Graves disease. Time point here: newly diagnosed GD, antithyroid drugs for less than 3 months. Researchers made the TCR library from RNA that was extracted from PBMCs. Building the TCR beta libraries relied on iRepertoire HTBI primers, and CDR3 regions underwent Arm-PCR. One entry per CDR3 protein results from TCRdb running MiXCR on the multiplex PCR reads. The sample records roughly 500,000 distinct CDR3 sequences, around 12% being singletons. The sample was also linked to a second study, of T cells in Graves' hyperthyroidism and ophthalmopathy.

Source: peripheral blood mononuclear cells (PBMCs), taken at new diagnosis, from a patient treated with antithyroid drugs. Receptor source: a woman in her twenties or thirties with Graves disease.

This clonotype occurred a few times. This clone may be a read error of a much larger clone one base away. DNA for the CDR3: TGTGTCAGCAGTTTTGGGGGCCGCGTCCCTTTAGGCTACACCTTC. Residues: CVSSFGGRVPLGYTF. This chain uses TRBV12-3 or TRBV12-4 with TRBJ1-2, with a weak D call TRBD1 (6 bases). The CDR3 runs to 15 residues.

In its sample, this clonotype was seen a few times. V and J are TRBV4-1 and TRBJ2-7, with TRBD2 identical over 15 bases. This CDR3 contains 19 residues. Germline lookup yields CDR1 MGHRA and CDR2 YSYEKL. J was trimmed by 7 bases and V by 3 bases; bases with no gene match: 16. CDR3 in DNA: TGCGCCAGCAGCCATCCTCCGGGACTAGCGGGAGGACCGTATGTTGAGCAGTACTTC. Encoded protein: CASSHPPGLAGGPYVEQYF.

This clonotype was detected many times. The rearrangement uses TRBV5-6 and TRBJ1-2; possibly TRBD1 for D (5 bases). The CDR3 consists of 11 residues. Germline loops: CDR1 SGHDT, CDR2 YYEEEE. With 5 bases removed from V and 8 bases from J, the gap between germline ends came to 10 bases. The CDR3, as DNA: TGTGCCAGCAGGTATCAGGGAGGCTACACCTTC. Amino acids: CASRYQGGYTF.

This clonotype was seen a few times. The J gene is TRBJ2-5, the V gene TRBV29-1, with D possibly matching TRBD2 (5 bases). This CDR3 contains 13 residues. The germline V gene has CDR1 SQVTM and CDR2 ANQGSEA. With 3 bases removed from V and 1 base from J, the gap between germline ends came to 9 bases. In DNA, the CDR3 is TGCAGCGTTGACCCGGGAATCCAAGAGACCCAGTACTTC. It specifies CSVDPGIQETQYF.

In its sample, this clonotype was seen a few times. The chain links TRBV19 to TRBJ1-1; the D gene is possibly TRBD1 (5 bases). The CDR3 runs 13 residues. V lost 3 bases and J lost 8, with 13 bases in between. The germline V gene encodes CDR1 LNHDA and CDR2 SQIVND (reference sequence). In DNA form, the CDR3 reads TGTGCCAGTAGTATTATCGGGGCTAACGAAGCTTTCTTT. Amino acid sequence: CASSIIGANEAFF.

This clonotype was seen at least ten times. This rearrangement joins TRBV28 to TRBJ1-1, with D perhaps TRBD1 (6 bases). The CDR3 has 13 amino acids. Trimming took off 8 bases at V and 3 bases at J, with 13 bases between the two ends. CDR1 is MDHEN and CDR2 is SYDVKM in the germline V gene. The CDR3, as DNA: TGTGCCAGCGCCACAGGGACTCACACTGAAGCTTTCTTT. Translated, it gives CASATGTHTEAFF. Combining the CDR3 with reference TRBV28 and TRBJ1-1 gives the whole variable domain DVKVTQSSRYLVKRTGEKVFLECVQDMDHENMFWYRQDPGLGLRLIYFSYDVKMKEKGDIPEGYSVSREKKERFSLILESASTNQTSMYLCASATGTHTEAFFGQGTRLTVV.

This clonotype showed up just a few times. The gene calls are TRBV19 and TRBJ2-2, with 9 bases that match TRBD1. The CDR3 consists of 14 residues. J lost 4 bases, V lost 6 bases, and 3 bases had no gene match. The germline V gene encodes CDR1 LNHDA and CDR2 SQIVND (reference sequence). The CDR3 DNA follows: TGTGCCAGTAGAGACAGGGGGAGCACCGGGGAGCTGTTTTTT. This sequence encodes CASRDRGSTGELFF.

In its sample, this clonotype was seen many times. The chain employs TRBV29-1 and TRBJ2-4; maybe TRBD2 (6 bases). V lost 4 bases, J lost 0 bases, and 19 bases lay in between. The CDR3 runs 17 residues. Germline V CDR1 and CDR2: SQVTM, ANQGSEA. Here the CDR3 DNA reads TGCAGCGTTGTATTCACCGGGAGAGAAGAAGCCAAAAACATTCAGTACTTC. Translating it yields CSVVFTGREEAKNIQYF. The variable domain in full, with the rest retrieved from reference TRBV29-1 and TRBJ2-4, is SAVISQKPSRDICQRGTSLTIQCQVDSQVTMMFWYRQQPGQSLTLIATANQGSEATYESGFVIDKFPISRPNLTFSTLTVSNMSPEDSSIYLCSVVFTGREEAKNIQYFGAGTRLSVL.

The chain carries TRBV28 and TRBJ2-7; D assignment may be TRBD1 or TRBD2 (5 bases each). V was shortened by 4 bases and J by 3 bases, with 16 bases between the two germline ends. Per germline, CDR1 MDHEN and CDR2 SYDVKM. This CDR3 is 15 amino acids long. CDR3 amino acids: CASSSSGTGRYEQYF. The CDR3 coding sequence is TGTGCCAGCAGTTCATCCGGGACGGGGCGCTACGAGCAGTACTTC.

The chain is built from TRBV12-3 or TRBV12-4 and TRBJ1-2; D perhaps matches TRBD1 (6 bases). The CDR3 is 13 residues long. V was pared by 8 bases and J by 3 bases, with 13 bases between. CDR3 nucleotides: TGTGCCAGCGAGACAGGAAATTACTATGGCTACACCTTC. Translation: CASETGNYYGYTF.

This clonotype was recorded at least ten times. The chain uses TRBV3-1 and TRBJ1-5; no reliable D call. The V end lost 0 bases, the J end lost 4 bases, and 10 bases lay between the germline ends. Germline loops: CDR1 LGHDT, CDR2 YNNKEL (reference sequence). The CDR3 totals 15 residues. The CDR3 region is CASSQDGIWNQPQHF. Here the CDR3 DNA reads TGTGCCAGCAGCCAAGATGGGATCTGGAATCAGCCCCAGCATTTT. The full variable domain, completed using reference TRBV3-1 and TRBJ1-5, is DTAVSQTPKYLVTQMGNDKSIKCEQNLGHDTMYWYKQDSKKFLKIMFSYNNKELIINETVPNRFSPKSPDKAHLNLHINSLELGDSAVYFCASSQDGIWNQPQHFGDGTRLSIL.